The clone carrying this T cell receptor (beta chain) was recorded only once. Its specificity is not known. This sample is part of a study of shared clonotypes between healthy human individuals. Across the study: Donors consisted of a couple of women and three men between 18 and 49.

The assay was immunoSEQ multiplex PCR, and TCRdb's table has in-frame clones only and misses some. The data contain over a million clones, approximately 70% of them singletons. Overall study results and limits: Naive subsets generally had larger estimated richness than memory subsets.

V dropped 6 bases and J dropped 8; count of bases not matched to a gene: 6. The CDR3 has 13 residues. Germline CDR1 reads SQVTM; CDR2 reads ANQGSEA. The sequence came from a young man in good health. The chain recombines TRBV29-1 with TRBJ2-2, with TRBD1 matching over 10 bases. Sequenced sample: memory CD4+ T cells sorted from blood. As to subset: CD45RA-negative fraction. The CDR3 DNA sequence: TGCAGCGTCCGGACAGGGGGGATGGGGGAGCTGTTTTTT. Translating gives CSVRTGGMGELFF.